Each of the 18 T cell receptor beta chains below was sequenced from the same sample in a study of blood T cells in healthy people across ages. Together with a sample-barcoded 5' primer, a J-beta primer mix was included in a second PCR lasting about 6 to 12 cycles. TCRdb recomputed calls from the 5' RACE reads with MiXCR, one row per CDR3 protein. There are about 2 million distinct CDR3 sequences in the sample; approximately 50% occur only once, and roughly 2.1% lies in the top ten. The sequencing input was blood. The receptors derive from a woman aged 40 to 50 in good health.

CDR3 residues: CASSRRGMNTEAFF. CDR3 in DNA: TGTGCCAGCAGCCGCCGCGGAATGAACACTGAAGCTTTCTTT. The chain uses TRBV27 and TRBJ1-1; no firm D call. Trimming shortened V by 6 bases and J by 0 bases, and 11 bases separated the two germline ends. CDR1 and CDR2 from the germline V gene are MNHEY and SMNVEV (reference sequence). The CDR3 spans 14 residues.

The V and J genes are TRBV4-3 and TRBJ2-5; TRBD2 matches at 7 bases. The CDR3 totals 16 residues. The trim removed 3 bases at V and 0 bases at J, leaving 7 bases unmatched. Germline V gene lookup returns CDR1 LGHNA and CDR2 YSLEER. DNA of the CDR3: TGCGCCAGCAGCCAGGAGGGCGGGGGAAACCAAGAGACCCAGTACTTC. It codes for CASSQEGGGNQETQYF.

The chain combines TRBV24-1 with TRBJ2-1; TRBD2 aligns across 7 bases. This CDR3 spans 15 amino acids. With V trimmed by 4 bases and J by 5 bases, 7 bases remained unmatched. CDR1 is KGHDR and CDR2 is SFDVKD in the germline V gene. This CDR3 reads CATSDPKGGDNEQFF. In DNA, the CDR3 is TGTGCCACCAGTGACCCAAAGGGAGGGGACAATGAGCAGTTCTTC.

This clonotype appeared a few times. V gene TRBV20-1 combines with J gene TRBJ1-6; TRBD1 might be the D (6 bases). Trimming took 2 bases from V and 1 from J, leaving 9 bases between them. The CDR3 runs 15 residues. Germline values: CDR1 DFQATT, CDR2 SNEGSKA (reference sequence). As DNA, the CDR3 is TGCAGTGCTAGAACAGGGAATTCCTATAATTCACCCCTCCACTTT. Protein product: CSARTGNSYNSPLHF.

The sample holds a few counts of this clonotype. The V and J genes are TRBV6-1 and TRBJ2-7, with 8 positions matching TRBD1. The CDR3 is 15 residues long. V lost 5 bases and J lost 3; bases outside the gene matches: 9. The germline V gene has CDR1 MNHNS and CDR2 SASEGT. CDR3 amino acids: CASSTRQGPLYEQYF. CDR3 nucleotide sequence: TGTGCCAGCAGTACCAGACAGGGGCCTCTCTACGAGCAGTACTTC.

The chain employs TRBV7-2 and TRBJ1-6, with D possibly TRBD1 on 5 matching bases. The V gene lost 1 base and the J gene lost 6 bases, with 13 bases spanning the gap. CDR1 is SGHTA, CDR2 FQGNSA, per germline. The CDR3 sequence is 16 residues long. CDR3 sequence reads: CASSLGGAGSNSPLHF. CDR3 bases: TGTGCCAGCAGCTTAGGAGGGGCAGGGTCTAATTCACCCCTCCACTTT.

This clonotype was seen more than once but under ten times. The rearrangement joins TRBV5-1 to TRBJ2-1; TRBD2 matches 14 bases. With 3 bases clipped from V and 4 bases from J, the junction kept 3 bases outside the gene matches. CDR1 SGHRS and CDR2 YFSETQ come from the germline V gene. The CDR3 covers 16 residues. Here the CDR3 reads CASSSTSGGEYNEQFF. The DNA of the CDR3 is TGCGCCAGCAGCTCGACTAGCGGGGGGGAATACAATGAGCAGTTCTTC.

The chain recombines TRBV13 with TRBJ1-2; maybe TRBD1 (6 bases). V gave up 2 bases and J gave up 4 bases, with 14 bases separating them. The CDR3 runs to 15 residues. Germline loops: CDR1 PRHDT, CDR2 FYEKMQ (reference sequence). The CDR3 DNA sequence: TGTGCCAGCAGCTTAAAAGGGCAGGGGCTCTATGGCTACACCTTC. Amino acid sequence: CASSLKGQGLYGYTF. Based on the CDR3 plus reference TRBV13 and TRBJ1-2, the full variable domain is AAGVIQSPRHLIKEKRETATLKCYPIPRHDTVYWYQQGPGQDPQFLISFYEKMQSDKGSIPDRFSAQQFSDYHSELNMSSLELGDSALYFCASSLKGQGLYGYTFGSGTRLTVV.

J is TRBJ2-7 and V is TRBV6-5, with D possibly matching TRBD1 (5 bases). The V and J ends lost 5 bases and 2 bases respectively, with 13 bases between them. The CDR3 is 14 amino acids. Germline V gene lookup returns CDR1 MNHEY and CDR2 SVGAGI. The CDR3 sequence is CASSTRTNPYEQYF. Written as DNA, the CDR3 is TGTGCCAGCAGTACCAGGACAAACCCCTACGAGCAGTACTTC.

The chain has TRBV12-3 or TRBV12-4 and TRBJ2-3; 14 bases are a match to TRBD2. Trimming cost V 3 bases and J 11 bases; bases outside gene matches: 19. This CDR3 contains 19 residues. Here the CDR3 reads CASSFRLAGGTFRADVQYF. The CDR3 nucleotides read TGTGCCAGCAGTTTTCGACTAGCGGGGGGGACTTTCAGAGCAGATGTGCAGTATTTT.

The chain links TRBV2 to TRBJ2-1, with TRBD1 identical over 7 bases. CDR1 SNHLY and CDR2 FYNNEI come from the germline V gene. Trimming at V came to 4 bases and at J to 5 bases, leaving 5 bases not matched to a gene. The CDR3 consists of 14 residues. The CDR3 DNA reads TGTGCCAGCAGTGTGAACAGGGGAGACAATGAGCAGTTCTTC. It specifies CASSVNRGDNEQFF.

The V call is TRBV12-3 or TRBV12-4, the J call TRBJ2-7; D gene ambiguous. V shed 5 bases and J shed 6 bases, with 20 bases lying between them. The CDR3 runs to 15 residues. For the CDR3, the DNA is TGTGCCAGCAGTGGCCGGTCAGGCCTAGGCGCCGAGCAGTACTTC. Protein sequence: CASSGRSGLGAEQYF.

The V gene is TRBV20-1, the J gene TRBJ2-7, with 8 bases aligning to TRBD1. V dropped 5 bases and J dropped 1; count of bases not matched to a gene: 10. Germline CDR1 DFQATT, CDR2 SNEGSKA (reference sequence). CDR3 length: 15 amino acids. This chain's CDR3 is CSAGQGPTPSYEQYF. CDR3 bases: TGCAGTGCTGGACAGGGCCCCACCCCTTCCTACGAGCAGTACTTC.

The genes are TRBV20-1 and TRBJ1-4; a weak D match, TRBD1 (5 bases). V gave up 6 bases and J gave up 5 bases, with 13 bases separating them. Germline CDR1 and CDR2: DFQATT and SNEGSKA (reference sequence). There are 13 residues in the CDR3. CDR3 sequence reads: CSARQITNEKLFF. CDR3 nucleotide sequence: TGCAGTGCAAGACAGATTACCAATGAAAAACTGTTTTTT.

The V and J genes are TRBV6-2 or TRBV6-3 and TRBJ2-1, with 9 bases lining up with TRBD2. Per the germline V gene, CDR1 is MNHEY and CDR2 is SVGEGT. The CDR3 length is 16 residues. J was trimmed by 4 bases and V by 0 bases; bases with no gene match: 4. This CDR3 is CASSYSAGGPYNEQFF. The CDR3 bases are TGTGCCAGCAGTTACTCTGCGGGGGGGCCGTACAATGAGCAGTTCTTC.

This chain uses TRBV6-1 with TRBJ2-7, with 10 bases identical to TRBD2. Matching the DNA end better, TRBJ2-5 makes the J call doubtful. In germline, CDR1 is MNHNS, CDR2 SASEGT. This CDR3 has 17 amino acids. The CDR3 bases are TGTGCCAGCAGTAAGCCTAGCGGGGGAATCTCTGGGGGGACCCAGTACTTC. Its protein product is CASSKPSGGISGGTQYF.

The V call is TRBV11-2, the J call TRBJ2-7, with 8 bases lining up with TRBD2. V lost 6 bases to trimming and J lost 0 bases; unmatched junction nucleotides: 10. The germline gives CDR1 SGHAT, CDR2 FQNNGV. The length of the CDR3 is 16 residues. The chain's CDR3 is CASSRISGVSSYEQYF. In DNA, the CDR3 is TGTGCCAGCAGTCGAATTAGCGGGGTCAGCTCCTACGAGCAGTACTTC.

The chain is built from TRBV20-1 and TRBJ2-7; a weak D match, TRBD1 (6 bases). The germline V and J ends were trimmed by 6 bases and 6 bases, with 21 bases remaining between them. This CDR3 spans 14 amino acids. The germline CDR1 and CDR2 sequences are DFQATT and SNEGSKA (reference sequence). The CDR3 DNA follows: TGCAGTGCCTCCTCGGACAGAAGCGTAGTCGAGCAGTACTTC. Protein sequence: CSASSDRSVVEQYF.